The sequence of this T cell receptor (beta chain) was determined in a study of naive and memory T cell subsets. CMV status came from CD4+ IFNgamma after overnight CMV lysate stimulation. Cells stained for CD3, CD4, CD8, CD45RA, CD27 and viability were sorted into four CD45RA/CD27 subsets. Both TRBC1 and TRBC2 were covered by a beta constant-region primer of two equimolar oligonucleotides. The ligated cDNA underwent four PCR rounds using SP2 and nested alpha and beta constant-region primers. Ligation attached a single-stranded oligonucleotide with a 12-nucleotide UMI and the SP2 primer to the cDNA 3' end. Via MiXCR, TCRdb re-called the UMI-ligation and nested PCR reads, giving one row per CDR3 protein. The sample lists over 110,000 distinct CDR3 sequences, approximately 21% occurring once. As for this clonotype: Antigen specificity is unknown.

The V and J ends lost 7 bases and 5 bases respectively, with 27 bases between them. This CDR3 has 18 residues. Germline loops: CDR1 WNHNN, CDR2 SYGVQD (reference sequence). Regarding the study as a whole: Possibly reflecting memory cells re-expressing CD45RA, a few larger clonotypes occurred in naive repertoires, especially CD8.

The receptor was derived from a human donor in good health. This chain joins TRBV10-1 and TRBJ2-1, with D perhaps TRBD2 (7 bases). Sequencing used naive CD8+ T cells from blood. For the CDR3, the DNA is TGCGCCAGCACCCCGGGGGACCGACTAGGGGGGGGTAACAATGAGCAGTTCTTC. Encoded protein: CASTPGDRLGGGNNEQFF.